These 2 T cell receptor beta chains were sequenced from one sample in a study of cytomegalovirus exposure and HLA in healthy donors. Primers: 60 Vbeta forward and 13 Jbeta reverse. The method was immunoSEQ multiplex PCR; TCRdb's version includes in-frame clones alone and lacks a portion of them. The table lists fewer than 200,000 clones, approximately 78% of them singletons. Sequenced sample: PBMCs. Receptor source: a woman aged 18-29 years in good health and CMV-seronegative.

This chain links TRBV6-5 with TRBJ1-2; 9 nucleotides align to TRBD1. V lost 8 bases and J lost 5; bases outside the gene matches: 3. This CDR3 is built from 12 residues. The germline V gene encodes CDR1 MNHEY and CDR2 SVGAGI. The CDR3 loop reads CASQDRGYGYTF. The CDR3 nucleotides are TGTGCCAGCCAGGACAGGGGTTATGGCTACACCTTC.

The J gene is TRBJ1-3, the V gene TRBV27; no firm D call. The germline CDR1 and CDR2 sequences are MNHEY and SMNVEV (reference sequence). This CDR3 region has 15 residues. The ends were cut back, 2 bases at V and 0 bases at J, with 8 bases in the middle. The CDR3: CASSLHSNSGNTIYF. The CDR3 DNA reads TGTGCCAGCAGTTTACACTCAAACTCTGGAAACACCATATATTTT.